This entry lists 14 T cell receptor beta chains sequenced from one sample in a study of CD8+ T cells in alopecia areata. Described treatment: oral pan-JAK inhibitor, 5-10 mg twice daily. After isolation, RNA underwent reverse transcription to generate cDNA as the sequencing template. Clones were read by immunoSEQ multiplex PCR, and TCRdb kept only the in-frame ones, dropping some. This sample has over 100,000 clones, with about 60% found just once. Sequencing used CD8+ T cells sorted from blood, obtained at week 24, from a patient treated with tofacitinib. These TCRs come from a human donor with alopecia areata.

The chain carries TRBV7-9 and TRBJ2-7, with D possibly matching TRBD1 (5 bases). V was trimmed by 5 bases and J by 4 bases, leaving 21 bases between them. Germline-derived CDR1 and CDR2 are SEHNR and FQNEAQ (reference sequence). The CDR3 runs 16 residues. The CDR3 sequence is CASSTRQYPGRYEQYF. The DNA for the CDR3 is TGTGCCAGCAGCACCCGACAGTACCCTGGCCGGTACGAGCAGTACTTC.

The gene calls are TRBV27 and TRBJ1-2; possible D gene TRBD1, 6 bases. V lost 8 bases to trimming and J lost 4 bases, with 20 bases between them. The CDR3 has 15 amino acids. Germline V gene data show CDR1 as MNHEY and CDR2 as SMNVEV (reference sequence). The CDR3 sequence is CASSTFGGAAYGYTF. The DNA for the CDR3 is TGTGCCAGCTCCACATTCGGGGGGGCCGCCTATGGCTACACCTTC.

This clone has just a few counts. The chain joins TRBV29-1 to TRBJ2-1; D may be TRBD2 (5 bases). This CDR3 has 15 residues. Per the germline V gene, CDR1 is SQVTM and CDR2 is ANQGSEA. The germline V and J ends were trimmed by 3 bases and 7 bases, with 19 bases remaining between them. The CDR3 bases are TGCAGCGTTGAGCTACTAGTAAGTTTCGCGAATGAGCAGTTCTTC. Its translation: CSVELLVSFANEQFF.

This chain uses TRBV6-5 with TRBJ1-2; D may be TRBD1 (5 bases). Deletions cut 0 bases from V and 4 bases from J, with 15 bases between. The CDR3 totals 16 residues. The germline V gene encodes CDR1 MNHEY and CDR2 SVGAGI. This CDR3 is CASSYSTGQVFYGYTF. The CDR3 DNA sequence: TGTGCCAGCAGTTACTCGACGGGGCAGGTTTTCTATGGCTACACCTTC.

The V call is TRBV4-1, the J call TRBJ1-5; 7 nucleotides line up with TRBD1. With V trimmed by 0 bases and J by 5 bases, 7 bases remained unmatched. The CDR3 contains 16 residues. Germline assignment: CDR1 MGHRA and CDR2 YSYEKL. The chain's CDR3 is CASSQEPGQVYQPQHF. CDR3 coding DNA: TGCGCCAGCAGCCAAGAGCCTGGACAGGTCTATCAGCCCCAGCATTTT.

This clone was detected only once. J is TRBJ1-1 and V is TRBV29-1; weak D call: TRBD1 (5 bases). The V and J ends lost 7 bases and 0 bases respectively, with 9 bases between them. The CDR3 is made up of 12 amino acids. Germline CDR1 SQVTM, CDR2 ANQGSEA. In DNA form, the CDR3 reads TGCAGCGCGAAGGACATGAACACTGAAGCTTTCTTT. This sequence encodes CSAKDMNTEAFF. Based on the CDR3 plus reference TRBV29-1 and TRBJ1-1, the full variable domain is SAVISQKPSRDICQRGTSLTIQCQVDSQVTMMFWYRQQPGQSLTLIATANQGSEATYESGFVIDKFPISRPNLTFSTLTVSNMSPEDSSIYLCSAKDMNTEAFFGQGTRLTVV.

The chain carries TRBV29-1 and TRBJ2-1; D may be TRBD1 or TRBD2 (5 bases each). This CDR3 has 15 amino acids. Germline CDR1 and CDR2: SQVTM and ANQGSEA. V lost 7 bases and J 2 bases, leaving 18 bases between the germline ends. CDR3 sequence: CSAAFWGSTYNEQFF. The CDR3, as DNA: TGCAGCGCCGCGTTTTGGGGGAGCACCTACAATGAGCAGTTCTTC.

The chain joins TRBV14 to TRBJ2-1, with 13 bases identical to TRBD2. Unmatched junction bases numbered 9, after V lost 0 bases and J lost 7 bases. The CDR3 totals 18 residues. Germline CDR1 reads SGHDN; CDR2 reads FVKESK. CDR3 bases: TGTGCCAGCAGCCAAGATCAAGGGACTAGCGGGGCCAGGAATGAGCAGTTCTTC. Its protein product is CASSQDQGTSGARNEQFF. Full variable domain (missing parts from reference TRBV14 and TRBJ2-1): EAGVTQFPSHSVIEKGQTVTLRCDPISGHDNLYWYRRVMGKEIKFLLHFVKESKQDESGMPNNRFLAERTGGTYSTLKVQPAELEDSGVYFCASSQDQGTSGARNEQFFGPGTRLTVL.

J is TRBJ1-2 and V is TRBV12-5, with no clear D. Trimming shortened V by 2 bases and J by 8 bases, and 21 bases separated the two germline ends. Germline V gives CDR1 LGHNT, CDR2 FRNRAP. This CDR3 is 16 amino acids long. This CDR3 is CASGLPRTRAGEGYTF. CDR3 coding DNA: TGTGCTAGTGGTTTGCCAAGGACCCGGGCCGGGGAAGGCTACACCTTC.

This chain uses TRBV29-1 with TRBJ2-5; D gene uncertain. Looked up from germline, CDR1 is SQVTM and CDR2 is ANQGSEA. Trimming took off 4 bases at V and 0 bases at J, with 9 bases between the two ends. The CDR3 is 13 residues long. CDR3 DNA: TGCAGCGTTGTCCGGCAGGACCAAGAGACCCAGTACTTC. Amino acids: CSVVRQDQETQYF.

The chain recombines TRBV14 with TRBJ1-1, with D unresolved. V was pared by 0 bases and J by 2 bases, with 13 bases between. From germline, CDR1 is SGHDN and CDR2 FVKESK. This CDR3 contains 16 residues. CDR3 bases: TGTGCCAGCAGCCAAGATGCCCCCGTAACTAACACTGAAGCTTTCTTT. This codes for CASSQDAPVTNTEAFF.

The chain has TRBV5-1 and TRBJ2-7, with D unclear. There are 14 residues in the CDR3. Germline CDR1 and CDR2: SGHRS and YFSETQ. Trimming pared 6 bases from V and 7 bases from J, leaving 20 bases between. The CDR3 region has the DNA TGCGCCAGCACCCCCTCCGGGTTCCTAGGGGAGCAGTACTTC. This encodes CASTPSGFLGEQYF.

The genes are TRBV5-4 and TRBJ2-3; 13 positions match TRBD2. V lost 3 bases, J lost 5 bases, and 6 bases stayed unmatched. Germline V gene sequence: CDR1 SGHNT, CDR2 YYREEE (reference sequence). This CDR3 contains 16 residues. CDR3 nucleotides: TGTGCCAGCAGCTCGACTAGCGGGGGGCCGAGAGATACGCAGTATTTT. Translated: CASSSTSGGPRDTQYF.

The chain recombines TRBV4-1 with TRBJ2-7; a weak D match, TRBD2 (5 bases). Germline-derived CDR1 and CDR2 are MGHRA and YSYEKL. The germline V and J ends were trimmed by 1 base and 7 bases, with 14 bases remaining between them. This CDR3 contains 14 residues. The CDR3 region is CASSQGYEGWEQYF. CDR3 coding DNA: TGCGCCAGCAGCCAAGGTTATGAGGGTTGGGAGCAGTACTTC.